What follows describes a single TCR beta chain. Its antigen remains unknown. This sample stems from a study of T cell responses to AZD1222 COVID-19 vaccine. Whole-study findings and limits: Every sample of the repertoires postdated the peak T cell response. Elevations in Spike-specific TCR breadth and depth followed administration of two AZD1222 doses. Most donors were white British, females outnumbered males, and clonal diversity was possibly underestimated.

Sequencing used immunoSEQ multiplex PCR; TCRdb keeps in-frame clones, though not all of them. Among 95,000 to 150,000 clones listed, about nine tenths were seen once. The germline V gene has CDR1 MDHEN and CDR2 SYDVKM. CDR3 size: 14 residues. V dropped 5 bases and J dropped 4; count of bases not matched to a gene: 4. This specimen consisted of peripheral blood, obtained on day 0 of AZD1222 vaccination. V and J are TRBV28 and TRBJ2-1, with 8 bases lining up with TRBD2. The source of this sequence is an adult in good health. The CDR3 here is CASSRGGLYNEQFF. The CDR3 region has the DNA TGTGCCAGCAGTCGGGGGGGACTGTACAATGAGCAGTTCTTC.